The 13 T cell receptor beta chains listed next were all sequenced from one sample in a study of graft-versus-host responses after intestinal transplantation listed by TCRdb under 2021. The time point label corresponds to: cells obtained before transplantation from donor or recipient. Library preparation was by the immunoSEQ multiplex PCR assay. TCRdb obtained this table from immuneACCESS and retained in-frame rearrangements with V and J assigned. These tables miss some clones; where compared with another copy, unresolved V genes account for less than half of the shortfall, and the remainder is unexplained. The sample contains 80,000 to 100,000 clones, more than 85% of them found a single time. The ten top clones hold more than 0.15% of the sample. For these receptors, no antigen is known. Source: unstimulated CD4+ T cells sorted from spleen or lymph node cells, taken before intestinal transplant. All receptors derive from a human donor who received an intestinal transplant.

V and J are TRBV10-3 and TRBJ1-1; D is perhaps TRBD1 (5 bases). Trimming shortened V by 4 bases and J by 1 base, and 7 bases separated the two germline ends. Germline V CDR1 and CDR2: ENHRY, SYGVKD. CDR3 length: 13 residues. The CDR3 DNA reads as TGTGCCATCAGTGGGACATCGAACACTGAAGCTTTCTTT. Translating it yields CAISGTSNTEAFF.

V usage is TRBV9 and J usage is TRBJ2-2, with 7 positions matching TRBD2. Germline CDR1 is SGDLS and CDR2 is YYNGEE. The V segment lost 3 bases and the J segment 4 bases; nucleotides outside the gene matches: 15. This CDR3 is built from 18 residues. The CDR3 protein is CASSALLVGGSGTGELFF. The CDR3 DNA is TGTGCCAGCAGCGCCCTGCTAGTCGGGGGGTCGGGCACCGGGGAGCTGTTTTTT.

This clone occurred once. The gene calls are TRBV10-3 and TRBJ2-7; maybe TRBD2 (6 bases). This CDR3 comprises 12 residues. Trimming stripped 4 bases from V and 3 bases from J, with 7 bases between. The germline CDR1 and CDR2 sequences are ENHRY and SYGVKD. CDR3 nucleotide sequence: TGTGCCATCAGTGGGGGGGACTACGAGCAGTACTTC. It encodes CAISGGDYEQYF.

V and J are TRBV7-3 and TRBJ2-1; the D gene is possibly TRBD2 (6 bases). The V end was cut by 6 bases, the J end by 8 bases, with 20 bases between. The CDR3 covers 15 residues. In germline, CDR1 is SGHTA, CDR2 FQGTGA. This CDR3 reads CASREGGTRGDEQFF. The CDR3 coding sequence is TGTGCCAGCAGGGAAGGCGGGACTCGAGGCGATGAGCAGTTCTTC.

The gene calls are TRBV7-6 and TRBJ2-7; 7 bases are a match to TRBD2. This CDR3 has 16 amino acids. Looked up from germline, CDR1 is SGHVS and CDR2 is FNYEAQ. V gave up 3 bases and J gave up 0 bases; unmatched junction bases: 8. CDR3 nucleotides: TGTGCCAGCAGCTTGGGTGTGCGGGAGAGCTCCTACGAGCAGTACTTC. This sequence encodes CASSLGVRESSYEQYF.

The V gene is TRBV6-5, the J gene TRBJ2-1, with TRBD2 as a possible D gene (6 bases). Trimming removed 6 bases from V and 3 bases from J, with 15 bases in between. Per the germline V gene, CDR1 is MNHEY and CDR2 is SVGAGI. The CDR3 is 15 amino acids. CDR3 coding DNA: TGTGCCAGCAGCCCCGGGACTCCGGTCTACAATGAGCAGTTCTTC. Its protein product is CASSPGTPVYNEQFF.

This chain joins TRBV5-1 and TRBJ1-1, with D unclear. V shed 0 bases and J shed 0 bases, with 18 bases lying between them. The length of the CDR3 is 18 residues. Germline CDR1 and CDR2: SGHRS and YFSETQ. This CDR3 is CASSLAASKTPMNTEAFF. The CDR3 DNA is TGCGCCAGCAGCTTGGCCGCGTCGAAGACACCTATGAACACTGAAGCTTTCTTT.

The table lists this clone with a few counts. The V and J genes are TRBV5-8 and TRBJ2-2, with 10 bases aligning to TRBD2. The CDR3 totals 16 residues. CDR1 SGHTS and CDR2 YDEGEE come from the germline V gene. Trimming took 4 bases from V and 4 from J; bases not matched to a gene: 7. This chain's CDR3 is CASSKSGGASTGELFF. CDR3 DNA sequence: TGTGCCAGCAGCAAAAGCGGGGGGGCCTCCACCGGGGAGCTGTTTTTT.

The chain is built from TRBV28 and TRBJ2-7; possible D gene TRBD2, 6 bases. Germline values: CDR1 MDHEN, CDR2 SYDVKM. The germline V and J ends were trimmed by 9 bases and 7 bases, with 13 bases remaining between them. The CDR3 sequence is 11 residues long. The DNA for the CDR3 is TGTGCCAGTGGATTAGCGGATGAGCAGTACTTC. Translation gives CASGLADEQYF.

The CDR3 nucleotides are TGTGCCAGCAGCTTAGGAGCTAGCGGGGGTACGGAGACCCAGTACTTC. As protein: CASSLGASGGTETQYF. The rearrangement links TRBV7-2 to TRBJ2-5; 10 bases align to TRBD2. Trimming at V came to 1 base and at J to 5 bases, leaving 7 bases not matched to a gene. The CDR3 extends over 16 amino acids. Germline V CDR1 and CDR2: SGHTA, FQGNSA. Complete variable domain (other parts from reference TRBV7-2 and TRBJ2-5): GAGVSQSPSNKVTEKGKDVELRCDPISGHTALYWYRQSLGQGLEFLIYFQGNSAPDKSGLPSDRFSAERTGGSVSTLTIQRTQQEDSAVYLCASSLGASGGTETQYFGPGTRLLVL.

V is TRBV30 and J is TRBJ2-1, with D possibly TRBD2 on 7 matching bases. This CDR3 comprises 14 residues. Germline values: CDR1 GTSNPN, CDR2 SVGIG (reference sequence). Between the trimmed V and J ends, which lost 3 bases and 2 bases, there was a span of 11 bases. Here the CDR3 DNA reads TGTGCCTGGAGCGTAGGGGGGGCCTACAATGAGCAGTTCTTC. Residues: CAWSVGGAYNEQFF.

This clone has just one count. CDR3 sequence reads: CASRGRGARAKNIQYF. CDR3 coding DNA: TGTGCCAGCAGGGGTCGGGGGGCGCGGGCCAAAAACATTCAGTACTTC. This sequence joins TRBV27 and TRBJ2-4, with a possible D match to TRBD2 (7 bases). The CDR3 covers 16 residues. The germline V and J ends were trimmed by 6 bases and 1 base, with 16 bases remaining between them. The germline V gene has CDR1 MNHEY and CDR2 SMNVEV (reference sequence).

V usage is TRBV7-2 and J usage is TRBJ2-5; 7 positions agree with TRBD2. The CDR3 has 15 amino acids. The germline gives CDR1 SGHTA, CDR2 FQGNSA. Germline trimming cut 4 bases from V and 7 bases from J; bases unmatched to any gene: 12. As DNA, the CDR3 is TGTGCCAGCAGCTCAGCGCCGACTTGGGGGGGGACCCAGTACTTC. It translates to CASSSAPTWGGTQYF.